Below are 10 T cell receptor beta chains sequenced from a single sample in a study of shared clonotypes between healthy human individuals. This table comes from immunoSEQ multiplex PCR, and its TCRdb copy is limited to in-frame clones, with some not included. The table has 490,000 or so clones, approximately 79% seen once; the top ten hold roughly 12%. Input material: PBMCs. These receptors were taken from a woman between 35 and 50 years old in good health. Some clones in this sample may be carry-over from other donors' samples.

Regarding this clone: It may be a read error: a sequence one base away is much more abundant. This chain uses TRBV5-1 with TRBJ2-3; no reliable D call. The length of the CDR3 is 11 residues. The germline V gene encodes CDR1 SGHRS and CDR2 YFSETQ. The V and J ends lost 0 bases and 7 bases respectively, with 3 bases between them. The CDR3 protein is CASSLGNTQYF. Here the CDR3 DNA reads TGCGCCAGCAGCTTGGGGAATACGCAGTATTTT. The full variable domain, with the rest looked up from reference TRBV5-1 and TRBJ2-3, is KAGVTQTPRYLIKTRGQQVTLSCSPISGHRSVSWYQQTPGQGLQFLFEYFSETQRNKGNFPGRFSGRQFSNSRSEMNVSTLELGDSALYLCASSLGNTQYFGPGTRLTVL.

This chain links TRBV7-2 with TRBJ2-7; D might be TRBD1 or TRBD2, each matching 5 bases. The germline V and J ends were trimmed by 3 bases and 4 bases, with 10 bases remaining between them. The CDR3 spans 13 residues. The germline V gene encodes CDR1 SGHTA and CDR2 FQGNSA. The CDR3, as DNA: TGTGCCAGCAGCTTTCAGGGACGGTACGAGCAGTACTTC. Its protein product is CASSFQGRYEQYF.

V usage is TRBV5-4 and J usage is TRBJ2-7, with a possible D match to TRBD2 (6 bases). CDR1 is SGHNT and CDR2 is YYREEE in the germline V gene (reference sequence). This CDR3 comprises 14 residues. V was shortened by 0 bases and J by 3 bases, with 10 bases between the two germline ends. In nucleotides, the CDR3 is TGTGCCAGCAGCTTGGACGGGGGAGGCTACGAGCAGTACTTC. Its protein is CASSLDGGGYEQYF. Supplemented by reference TRBV5-4 and TRBJ2-7, the full variable domain reads ETGVTQSPTHLIKTRGQQVTLRCSSQSGHNTVSWYQQALGQGPQFIFQYYREEENGRGNFPPRFSGLQFPNYSSELNVNALELDDSALYLCASSLDGGGYEQYFGPGTRLTVT.

This clone was detected once. The rearrangement links TRBV7-2 to TRBJ2-7; 7 positions match TRBD1. The CDR3 has 13 amino acids. V lost 3 bases to trimming and J lost 4 bases; unmatched junction nucleotides: 3. Germline V gene data show CDR1 as SGHTA and CDR2 as FQGNSA. CDR3 region: CASSLDRRYEQYF. For the CDR3, the DNA is TGTGCCAGCAGCTTGGACAGGAGGTACGAGCAGTACTTC.

This chain joins TRBV5-1 and TRBJ2-3; TRBD2 agrees at 9 bases. The V segment lost 0 bases and the J segment 2 bases; nucleotides outside the gene matches: 7. Germline V lookup: CDR1 SGHRS, CDR2 YFSETQ. This CDR3 has 17 amino acids. The CDR3 region is CASSLVPSGIATDTQYF. In nucleotides, the CDR3 is TGCGCCAGCAGCTTGGTTCCTAGCGGGATAGCCACAGATACGCAGTATTTT.

This clone was seen more than once but under ten times. This may arise from a read error, as a much more abundant clone is one base away. This rearrangement joins TRBV11-2 to TRBJ1-1; D is ambiguous. Germline values: CDR1 SGHAT, CDR2 FQNNGV. V lost 1 base to trimming and J lost 2 bases, with 2 bases between them. The CDR3 contains 12 residues. The CDR3 region has the DNA TGTGCCAGCAGCTTAGCCAACACTGAAGCTTTCTTT. Amino acid sequence: CASSLANTEAFF.

This chain joins TRBV28 and TRBJ2-7; TRBD1 aligns across 10 bases. The CDR3 has 14 amino acids. Germline loops: CDR1 MDHEN, CDR2 SYDVKM. With V trimmed by 7 bases and J by 5 bases, 8 bases remained unmatched. CDR3 nucleotide sequence: TGTGCCAGCACCTCCCGGGACAGGGGCCACGAGCAGTACTTC. Protein sequence: CASTSRDRGHEQYF.

This clone was observed many times. The rearrangement links TRBV5-8 to TRBJ2-3; TRBD1 aligns across 8 bases. Germline lookup yields CDR1 SGHTS and CDR2 YDEGEE. The J segment lost 11 bases and the V segment lost 3 bases, leaving 8 bases of the junction unmatched. The CDR3 consists of 13 residues. The DNA for the CDR3 is TGTGCCAGCAGCTGGACAGGGATCCTAGTGCAGTATTTT. It translates to CASSWTGILVQYF.

A single count supports this clone. This chain connects TRBV28 to TRBJ2-7, with D perhaps matching TRBD1 (5 bases). The CDR3 is 14 residues long. V lost 3 bases and J 5 bases, leaving 14 bases between the germline ends. Germline CDR1 reads MDHEN; CDR2 reads SYDVKM. The CDR3 here is CASSFQTQGDEQYF. The CDR3 bases are TGTGCCAGCAGTTTTCAAACCCAGGGTGACGAGCAGTACTTC.

The V call is TRBV4-1, the J call TRBJ2-3; 9 nucleotides agree with TRBD2. The trim removed 1 base at V and 6 bases at J, leaving 17 bases unmatched. Germline V gene sequence: CDR1 MGHRA, CDR2 YSYEKL. CDR3 length: 19 amino acids. CDR3 sequence: CASSQGKDGWASGTDTQYF. DNA of the CDR3: TGCGCCAGCAGCCAAGGCAAAGATGGATGGGCTAGCGGGACCGATACGCAGTATTTT.